This entry lists 24 T cell receptor beta chains sequenced from one sample in a study of cytomegalovirus exposure and HLA in healthy donors. Primers: 60 Vbeta forward and 13 Jbeta reverse. Clones were sequenced by immunoSEQ multiplex PCR, and TCRdb holds only the in-frame ones, with some missing. The data contain 130,000 or so clones, 75% of them singletons. Sample: PBMCs. Receptors were obtained from a man aged 30 to 45 in good health and CMV-seronegative.

This clone is a singleton in its sample. CDR3 DNA: TGCGCCAGCAGCTTAAGACCGGGACAGATGACCTACGAGCAGTACTTC. It yields the protein CASSLRPGQMTYEQYF. The chain links TRBV5-1 to TRBJ2-7, with 7 bases that match TRBD1. Unmatched junction bases numbered 10, after V lost 2 bases and J lost 2 bases. The CDR3 totals 16 residues. Germline V gives CDR1 SGHRS, CDR2 YFSETQ.

This clone showed up just once. This rearrangement joins TRBV19 to TRBJ2-1; 9 bases line up with TRBD1. With V trimmed by 2 bases and J by 10 bases, 6 bases remained unmatched. The length of the CDR3 is 14 residues. Germline CDR1 and CDR2: LNHDA and SQIVND (reference sequence). The CDR3 here is CASSIKWGQGEQFF. The CDR3 DNA reads as TGTGCCAGTAGTATAAAGTGGGGACAGGGCGAGCAGTTCTTC.

The chain employs TRBV7-6 and TRBJ2-3; TRBD2 agrees at 10 bases. Germline V CDR1 and CDR2: SGHVS, FNYEAQ. J gave up 2 bases and V 3 bases, and 11 bases lay outside the gene matches. The CDR3 extends over 18 amino acids. CDR3: CASSLVGTSDSITDTQYF. In DNA form, the CDR3 reads TGTGCCAGCAGCTTGGTCGGGACTAGCGACTCAATCACAGATACGCAGTATTTT.

The chain recombines TRBV14 with TRBJ2-7, with D possibly matching TRBD2 (5 bases). This CDR3 region has 15 residues. In germline, CDR1 is SGHDN, CDR2 FVKESK. V lost 3 bases to trimming and J lost 0 bases, with 12 bases between them. The CDR3 loop reads CASSHASPISYEQYF. The CDR3 nucleotides are TGTGCCAGCAGCCATGCTAGCCCCATCTCCTACGAGCAGTACTTC. The variable domain in full, with the rest retrieved from reference TRBV14 and TRBJ2-7, is EAGVTQFPSHSVIEKGQTVTLRCDPISGHDNLYWYRRVMGKEIKFLLHFVKESKQDESGMPNNRFLAERTGGTYSTLKVQPAELEDSGVYFCASSHASPISYEQYFGPGTRLTVT.

The chain links TRBV29-1 to TRBJ2-3; no clear D gene. CDR1 is SQVTM and CDR2 is ANQGSEA in the germline V gene. Trimming cost V 2 bases and J 6 bases, with 3 bases left between them. The CDR3 has 10 amino acids. CDR3 bases: TGCAGCGTTGAACAGGATACGCAGTATTTT. This codes for CSVEQDTQYF.

This rearrangement joins TRBV19 to TRBJ1-5; TRBD1 matches at 7 bases. The CDR3 spans 14 residues. CDR1 LNHDA and CDR2 SQIVND come from the germline V gene (reference sequence). Germline trimming cut 6 bases from V and 6 bases from J; bases unmatched to any gene: 8. CDR3 protein: CASSPEGAGQPQHF. DNA for the CDR3: TGTGCCAGTAGCCCGGAGGGGGCCGGTCAGCCCCAGCATTTT.

The V gene is TRBV11-3, the J gene TRBJ2-1; 11 bases are shared with TRBD2. CDR1 is SGHNT and CDR2 is YENEEA in the germline V gene. V dropped 5 bases and J dropped 5; count of bases not matched to a gene: 5. The CDR3 is 15 amino acids. The CDR3: CASSPGLAGDNEQFF. CDR3 in DNA: TGTGCCAGCAGCCCTGGACTAGCGGGCGACAATGAGCAGTTCTTC. The whole variable domain, remainder taken from reference TRBV11-3 and TRBJ2-1, is EAGVVQSPRYKIIEKKQPVAFWCNPISGHNTLYWYLQNLGQGPELLIRYENEEAVDDSQLPKDRFSAERLKGVDSTLKIQPAELGDSAVYLCASSPGLAGDNEQFFGPGTRLTVL.

This rearrangement joins TRBV30 to TRBJ2-7; 9 positions agree with TRBD2. CDR3 length equals 17 residues. V shed 2 bases, J shed 3 bases, and the junction held 14 bases outside the gene matches. Looked up from germline, CDR1 is GTSNPN and CDR2 is SVGIG (reference sequence). CDR3 bases: TGTGCCTGGAGTCAGGGTAGTGTAGCGGGAGAGCTCTACGAGCAGTACTTC. The encoded protein is CAWSQGSVAGELYEQYF.

This clone was picked up a small number of times. This sequence joins TRBV11-2 and TRBJ2-1; TRBD2 might be the D (6 bases). The CDR3 is 15 residues long. The V end was cut by 3 bases, the J end by 7 bases, with 16 bases between. Germline values: CDR1 SGHAT, CDR2 FQNNGV. The CDR3 sequence is CASSFPGRAGNEQFF. In DNA form, the CDR3 reads TGTGCCAGCAGCTTCCCAGGGCGGGCGGGGAATGAGCAGTTCTTC.

This clone has a single count. V gene TRBV19 combines with J gene TRBJ2-3; 10 bases are shared with TRBD2. V lost 4 bases to trimming and J lost 4 bases; unmatched junction nucleotides: 5. The CDR3 runs to 15 residues. The germline V gene encodes CDR1 LNHDA and CDR2 SQIVND (reference sequence). DNA for the CDR3: TGTGCCAGTAGTACGGCGCTAGCGGGGGCAGATACGCAGTATTTT. It translates to CASSTALAGADTQYF.

The V gene is TRBV7-3, the J gene TRBJ1-1, with D perhaps TRBD1 (5 bases). V shed 4 bases and J shed 0 bases, with 18 bases lying between them. Germline V gives CDR1 SGHTA, CDR2 FQGTGA. The CDR3 loop spans 17 amino acids. The CDR3 loop reads CASSSWGLNVMNTEAFF. In DNA, the CDR3 is TGTGCCAGCAGCTCCTGGGGACTTAATGTCATGAACACTGAAGCTTTCTTT.

This rearrangement joins TRBV30 to TRBJ2-3, with TRBD2 matching over 7 bases. V shed 5 bases, J shed 6 bases, and the junction held 5 bases outside the gene matches. This CDR3 is built from 12 residues. Germline values: CDR1 GTSNPN, CDR2 SVGIG (reference sequence). The CDR3 sequence is CAWGMGGDTQYF. CDR3 nucleotide sequence: TGTGCCTGGGGTATGGGGGGGGATACGCAGTATTTT.

This clone was seen a handful of times. The chain recombines TRBV28 with TRBJ2-5; the match to TRBD2 covers 13 bases. The J segment lost 0 bases and the V segment lost 8 bases, leaving 3 bases of the junction unmatched. Germline CDR1 and CDR2: MDHEN and SYDVKM. The length of the CDR3 is 15 residues. In nucleotides, the CDR3 is TGTGCCAGCTCGGGACTAGCGGGGTACCAAGAGACCCAGTACTTC. The encoded protein is CASSGLAGYQETQYF.

The V and J genes are TRBV28 and TRBJ2-2; 8 bases line up with TRBD2. Trimming took 10 bases from V and 11 from J; bases not matched to a gene: 15. CDR3 size: 14 residues. CDR1 and CDR2 (germline): MDHEN, SYDVKM. The CDR3 protein is CATLSTSVRLELFF. The DNA of the CDR3 is TGTGCCACACTATCGACTAGCGTAAGGCTAGAGCTGTTTTTT.

The chain combines TRBV4-2 with TRBJ2-7; D is perhaps TRBD2 (6 bases). CDR3 length equals 16 residues. V lost 1 base and J 3 bases, leaving 16 bases between the germline ends. Germline assignment: CDR1 LGHNA and CDR2 YNFKEQ. The CDR3 coding sequence is TGTGCCAGCAGCCAAGTTTCTCGGGAGTTGAGCTACGAGCAGTACTTC. The encoded protein is CASSQVSRELSYEQYF.

The chain uses TRBV7-2 and TRBJ1-5, with 8 nucleotides matching TRBD1. Germline values: CDR1 SGHTA, CDR2 FQGNSA. After removal of 5 bases from V and 3 bases from J, the junction contained 3 bases not matched to a gene. The CDR3 runs to 14 residues. CDR3 nucleotide sequence: TGTGCCAGCAGCCTGACAGGGGCCAATCAGCCCCAGCATTTT. As protein: CASSLTGANQPQHF. Combining the CDR3 with reference TRBV7-2 and TRBJ1-5 gives the whole variable domain GAGVSQSPSNKVTEKGKDVELRCDPISGHTALYWYRQSLGQGLEFLIYFQGNSAPDKSGLPSDRFSAERTGGSVSTLTIQRTQQEDSAVYLCASSLTGANQPQHFGDGTRLSIL.

The rearrangement joins TRBV2 to TRBJ2-7, with D possibly being TRBD1 (5 bases). Per germline, CDR1 SNHLY and CDR2 FYNNEI. The CDR3 totals 14 residues. V lost 6 bases to trimming and J lost 5 bases, with 17 bases between them. This CDR3 is CASSLQQALNEQYF. For the CDR3, the DNA is TGTGCCAGCAGCCTCCAACAGGCCCTCAACGAGCAGTACTTC.

This chain connects TRBV7-9 to TRBJ2-5; the match to TRBD1 covers 7 bases. This CDR3 is 17 amino acids long. Unmatched junction bases numbered 15, after V lost 4 bases and J lost 4 bases. CDR1 is SEHNR, CDR2 FQNEAQ, per germline (reference sequence). The CDR3 is CASSSTFRTGGGETQYF. The CDR3 DNA reads TGTGCCAGCAGCTCAACTTTCCGGACAGGTGGCGGAGAGACCCAGTACTTC.

V usage is TRBV2 and J usage is TRBJ2-7, with TRBD1 identical over 10 bases. This CDR3 is built from 13 residues. V dropped 8 bases and J dropped 4; count of bases not matched to a gene: 5. The germline V gene encodes CDR1 SNHLY and CDR2 FYNNEI. The CDR3 spells CASGRQGAYEQYF. In DNA form, the CDR3 reads TGTGCCAGCGGGCGACAGGGGGCTTACGAGCAGTACTTC.

This clone has just a few counts. The chain couples TRBV4-3 to TRBJ2-3, with TRBD1 matching 9 bases. CDR3 size: 15 residues. V lost 4 bases, J lost 3 bases, and 5 bases stayed unmatched. The germline CDR1 and CDR2 sequences are LGHNA and YSLEER. The CDR3 sequence is CASSLGQGITDTQYF. CDR3 bases: TGCGCCAGCAGCCTTGGACAGGGGATAACAGATACGCAGTATTTT.

This clone was seen a few times. V is TRBV2 and J is TRBJ1-4, with D possibly being TRBD1 (5 bases). The V end was cut by 2 bases, the J end by 7 bases, with 11 bases between. Germline values: CDR1 SNHLY, CDR2 FYNNEI. The length of the CDR3 is 14 residues. The CDR3, as DNA: TGTGCCAGCAGTGAAATGGGGGGAACTGAAAAACTGTTTTTT. The encoded protein is CASSEMGGTEKLFF. The full variable domain, with the rest looked up from reference TRBV2 and TRBJ1-4, is EPEVTQTPSHQVTQMGQEVILRCVPISNHLYFYWYRQILGQKVEFLVSFYNNEISEKSEIFDDQFSVERPDGSNFTLKIRSTKLEDSAMYFCASSEMGGTEKLFFGSGTQLSVL.

This clone appeared a few times. Mismatch with germline at one junction end may stem from a read error. The chain combines TRBV7-7 with TRBJ2-6, with D perhaps TRBD2 (6 bases). This CDR3 is built from 16 residues. The germline V gene has CDR1 SSHAT and CDR2 FNYEAQ (reference sequence). CDR3 loop: CASSPVGGSGANVLTF. In nucleotides, the CDR3 is TGTGCTAGCAGCCCCGTGGGGGGTTCTGGGGCCAACGTCCTGACTTTC.

The rearrangement uses TRBV27 and TRBJ1-1; D ambiguous. The CDR3 is 14 amino acids. Germline CDR1 MNHEY, CDR2 SMNVEV (reference sequence). V was clipped by 5 bases and J by 7 bases, with 17 bases between them. In nucleotides, the CDR3 is TGTGCCAGCAGTCCTGGACTGGAGATTTTTGAAGCTTTCTTT. Residues: CASSPGLEIFEAFF.

The chain combines TRBV29-1 with TRBJ2-7, with 12 bases identical to TRBD1. The length of the CDR3 is 17 residues. The V and J ends lost 3 bases and 3 bases, in that order; junction bases with no gene match: 12. Germline V CDR1 and CDR2: SQVTM, ANQGSEA. This CDR3 reads CSVDSGTGGAGLYEQYF. The CDR3 nucleotides read TGCAGCGTTGACTCCGGGACAGGGGGCGCCGGGCTCTACGAGCAGTACTTC.